Below, 3 T cell receptor beta chains from the same sample are listed, as sequenced in a study of T cells in Graves' hyperthyroidism and ophthalmopathy. The source material, RNA transcripts, was used to amplify TCR beta CDR3 regions. A set of HTBI primers served as the primers for a first-round RT-PCR of the TCR CDR3. TCRdb called the multiplex PCR reads again in MiXCR, with one record for every CDR3 protein. The sample has nearly 750,000 distinct CDR3 sequences, just over 35% seen once. Source material: blood. These receptors all stem from a woman in her thirties or forties with Graves' hyperthyroidism.

This chain uses TRBV15 with TRBJ2-2, with D possibly being TRBD1 (6 bases). The germline V gene has CDR1 LNHNV and CDR2 YYDKDF (reference sequence). Deletions cut 4 bases from V and 3 bases from J, with 12 bases between. The CDR3 extends over 15 amino acids. Here the CDR3 reads CATSITGRDTGELFF. In DNA form, the CDR3 reads TGTGCCACCAGCATCACAGGGCGGGACACCGGGGAGCTGTTTTTT.

This clonotype was counted at least ten times. This sequence joins TRBV19 and TRBJ2-6, with 8 positions matching TRBD2. Germline V CDR1 and CDR2: LNHDA, SQIVND (reference sequence). V trimming: 7 bases; J trimming: 1 base; junction bases outside the gene matches: 15. There are 19 residues in the CDR3. CDR3 sequence (DNA): TGTGCCAGTACCTCGGGACTAGACCCATTAGGATCTGGGGCCAACGTCCTGACTTTC. Protein sequence: CASTSGLDPLGSGANVLTF.

This clonotype was detected a few times. The V and J genes are TRBV7-2 and TRBJ1-2; D gene unclear. The CDR3 length is 16 residues. V was cut by 1 base and J by 3 bases, with 15 bases left in between. Germline V lookup: CDR1 SGHTA, CDR2 FQGNSA. CDR3 sequence: CASSLVGGPSDYGYTF. CDR3 in DNA: TGTGCCAGCAGCTTAGTTGGCGGGCCTTCGGACTATGGCTACACCTTC.